The 12 T cell receptor beta chains below all came from one sample that was sequenced in a study of T-cell memory formation after mild COVID-19. Using its own MiXCR run on the 5' RACE reads, TCRdb lists one record per CDR3 protein. Of under 250,000 distinct CDR3 sequences listed, roughly a tenth are singletons. Sequencing was carried out using PBMCs or a T cell subset sorted from them (not recorded which). The receptors shown here come from a man in his late teens or twenties who had mild COVID-19 (a few samples of this study predate the infection). Cell type and time point are not known.

The V call is TRBV4-2, the J call TRBJ2-2, with D hard to call. V was trimmed by 0 bases and J by 6 bases, leaving 5 bases between them. The CDR3 has 13 amino acids. Germline values: CDR1 LGHNA, CDR2 YNFKEQ. This CDR3 reads CASSQDRPGELFF. CDR3 nucleotides: TGTGCCAGCAGCCAAGACAGGCCCGGGGAGCTGTTTTTT.

On this clonotype: A much bigger clone sits one base away, suggesting this may be a read error. V is TRBV7-9 and J is TRBJ1-2; TRBD1 might be the D (5 bases). The CDR3 runs 15 residues. Germline V gene sequence: CDR1 SEHNR, CDR2 FQNEAQ (reference sequence). The DNA of the CDR3 is TGTGCCAGGAGCTTAGGGGTTTTGGTTGGCTATGGCTACACCTTC. Translating it yields CARSLGVLVGYGYTF.

This clonotype was counted many times. V gene TRBV5-1 combines with J gene TRBJ2-3; 8 nucleotides match TRBD1. The CDR3 has 16 amino acids. The V segment lost 1 base and the J segment 2 bases; nucleotides outside the gene matches: 6. CDR1 and CDR2 from the germline V gene are SGHRS and YFSETQ. CDR3 coding DNA: TGCGCCAGCAGCTTGAAGCAGGGGGCGAACACAGATACGCAGTATTTT. Protein product: CASSLKQGANTDTQYF.

This clonotype was counted between two and nine times. This rearrangement joins TRBV9 to TRBJ2-5, with D tentatively TRBD2 (6 bases). The germline V and J ends were trimmed by 0 bases and 5 bases, with 14 bases remaining between them. Germline CDR1 and CDR2: SGDLS and YYNGEE. The CDR3 is 15 residues long. CDR3 bases: TGTGCCAGCAGCGTAGACGGGACTGCCGGGGAGACCCAGTACTTC. Translation gives CASSVDGTAGETQYF.

This clonotype was detected many times. The V and J genes are TRBV7-9 and TRBJ2-5, with D uncertain. Between the trimmed V and J ends, which lost 2 bases and 4 bases, there was a span of 5 bases. The CDR3 has 12 residues. Germline loops: CDR1 SEHNR, CDR2 FQNEAQ (reference sequence). CDR3: CASSLNLETQYF. CDR3 in DNA: TGTGCCAGCAGCTTAAATCTAGAGACCCAGTACTTC.

V and J are TRBV3-1 and TRBJ2-5, with 10 bases fitting TRBD1. The germline gives CDR1 LGHDT, CDR2 YNNKEL (reference sequence). Losses at the gene ends were 3 bases for V and 5 bases for J; bases not matched to a gene: 6. The CDR3 spans 15 residues. The CDR3 region has the DNA TGTGCCAGCAGCCATGGACAGGGGGTCCGGGAGACCCAGTACTTC. Amino acid sequence: CASSHGQGVRETQYF.

This clonotype came up a few times. The chain has TRBV27 and TRBJ2-7; the D is unclear. The CDR3 is 14 amino acids. Germline V gene sequence: CDR1 MNHEY, CDR2 SMNVEV (reference sequence). The V end was cut by 6 bases, the J end by 2 bases, with 14 bases between. The CDR3 here is CASSSLAATYEQYV. The CDR3 nucleotides are TGTGCCAGCAGCTCCTTGGCAGCAACCTACGAGCAGTACGTC.

Only a few counts were recorded for this clonotype. CDR3 sequence: CASSVVPGGAGTGELFF. The CDR3 DNA is TGTGCCAGCAGCGTAGTTCCGGGGGGCGCCGGCACCGGGGAGCTGTTTTTT. J is TRBJ2-2 and V is TRBV9, with a possible D match to TRBD2 (7 bases). V lost 0 bases and J lost 4, with 16 bases in between. This CDR3 contains 17 residues. Per germline, CDR1 SGDLS and CDR2 YYNGEE.

This clonotype was seen repeatedly, ten times or more. V gene TRBV7-9 combines with J gene TRBJ1-4, with 8 bases lining up with TRBD1. The V gene's germline CDR1 is SEHNR and CDR2 FQNEAQ (reference sequence). Unmatched junction bases numbered 4, after V lost 3 bases and J lost 7 bases. This CDR3 is 14 amino acids long. The DNA for the CDR3 is TGTGCCAGCAGCTTGGGGACAGGACCTGAAAAACTGTTTTTT. Protein product: CASSLGTGPEKLFF.

This chain links TRBV27 with TRBJ1-2; maybe TRBD1 (6 bases). V lost 5 bases and J 4 bases, leaving 11 bases between the germline ends. This CDR3 is 13 amino acids long. The germline gives CDR1 MNHEY, CDR2 SMNVEV (reference sequence). The CDR3 loop is CASSPTGSYGYTF. The CDR3 DNA reads TGTGCCAGCAGTCCTACAGGGAGCTATGGCTACACCTTC.

The V gene is TRBV7-2, the J gene TRBJ1-2; D may be TRBD1 (6 bases). The V end lost 0 bases, the J end lost 5 bases, and 19 bases lay between the germline ends. Germline V CDR1 and CDR2: SGHTA, FQGNSA. CDR3 size: 17 residues. Here the CDR3 reads CASSLAGGLPILYGYTF. CDR3 nucleotides: TGTGCCAGCAGCTTAGCTGGGGGGCTACCAATCCTTTATGGCTACACCTTC.

This clonotype was observed a few times. The V call is TRBV5-1, the J call TRBJ2-5; D assignment may be TRBD1 or TRBD2 (5 bases each). The V gene's germline CDR1 is SGHRS and CDR2 YFSETQ. Trimming pared 4 bases from V and 2 bases from J, leaving 12 bases between. This CDR3 is 14 amino acids long. The CDR3 spells CASSNRGIQETQYF. CDR3 DNA sequence: TGCGCCAGCAGCAACCGGGGCATTCAAGAGACCCAGTACTTC.